The 14 T cell receptor beta chains in this list originate from one sample, sequenced in a study of T cells in Graves' hyperthyroidism and ophthalmopathy. TCR beta CDR3 regions were amplified from RNA transcripts. The HTBI primer set served for first-round RT-PCR of the TCR CDR3. Each CDR3 protein gets one entry after TCRdb re-called the multiplex PCR reads with MiXCR. The data contain a few hundred thousand distinct CDR3 sequences, roughly 18% of them singletons. Sequenced input: blood. These receptors were obtained from a man between 18 and 29 years old with Graves' ophthalmopathy.

This sequence joins TRBV9 and TRBJ2-7; TRBD1 might be the D (5 bases). The V gene lost 1 base and the J gene lost 3 bases, with 11 bases spanning the gap. The CDR3 covers 14 residues. CDR1 SGDLS and CDR2 YYNGEE come from the germline V gene. CDR3: CASSVTQGFYEQYF. As DNA, the CDR3 is TGTGCCAGCAGCGTAACTCAGGGTTTCTACGAGCAGTACTTC.

This clonotype was found a few times. The rearrangement uses TRBV25-1 and TRBJ1-2, with D maybe TRBD1 (6 bases). V was shortened by 4 bases and J by 2 bases, with 14 bases between the two germline ends. Germline V gene sequence: CDR1 MGHDK, CDR2 SYGVNS. The CDR3 loop spans 15 amino acids. Here the CDR3 reads CASSAEVQGNYGYTF. The CDR3 nucleotides read TGTGCCAGCAGTGCGGAAGTACAGGGAAACTATGGCTACACCTTC.

Concerning this clonotype: This clone may be a read error of a much larger clone one base away. The rearrangement uses TRBV18 and TRBJ2-3; the D is unclear. V was clipped by 3 bases and J by 1 base, with 8 bases between them. Germline V gives CDR1 KGHSH, CDR2 LQKENI. There are 14 residues in the CDR3. The CDR3 nucleotides are TGTGCCAGCTCACCTTTCACGGGCACAGATACGCAGTATTTT. It translates to CASSPFTGTDTQYF.

This clonotype was picked up a small number of times. V and J are TRBV2 and TRBJ2-3; a weak D match, TRBD2 (7 bases). CDR1 and CDR2 from the germline V gene are SNHLY and FYNNEI. Deletions cut 8 bases from V and 1 base from J, with 16 bases between. The length of the CDR3 is 15 residues. DNA for the CDR3: TGTGCCAGCTCAAAAGGGGGGGGCGGCACAGATACGCAGTATTTT. Its translation: CASSKGGGGTDTQYF.

This clonotype was detected a few times. The rearrangement uses TRBV27 and TRBJ2-3, with 7 bases identical to TRBD2. V lost 3 bases, J lost 2 bases, and 5 bases stayed unmatched. CDR1 is MNHEY, CDR2 SMNVEV, per germline (reference sequence). The CDR3 is 15 amino acids. The CDR3 bases are TGTGCCAGCAGTTTTCCAGCGGGGAACACAGATACGCAGTATTTT. Encoded protein: CASSFPAGNTDTQYF.

This clonotype was counted at least ten times. V usage is TRBV5-1 and J usage is TRBJ2-3; no clear D gene. Trimming cost V 4 bases and J 4 bases, with 10 bases left between them. The CDR3 has 13 amino acids. Germline-derived CDR1 and CDR2 are SGHRS and YFSETQ. The CDR3 sequence: CASSDWASDTQYF. The CDR3 nucleotides read TGCGCCAGCAGCGACTGGGCTTCAGATACGCAGTATTTT.

The table lists this clonotype with many counts. The rearrangement uses TRBV20-1 and TRBJ2-1; possible D gene TRBD2, 6 bases. Looked up from germline, CDR1 is DFQATT and CDR2 is SNEGSKA (reference sequence). This CDR3 has 15 amino acids. Trimming shortened V by 3 bases and J by 0 bases, and 12 bases separated the two germline ends. CDR3 sequence reads: CSASLGGGSYNEQFF. DNA for the CDR3: TGCAGTGCTAGTTTGGGGGGAGGCTCCTACAATGAGCAGTTCTTC.

This clonotype showed up many times. This chain connects TRBV11-3 to TRBJ2-1; 7 bases align to TRBD2. CDR1 and CDR2 (germline): SGHNT, YENEEA. V dropped 5 bases and J dropped 3; count of bases not matched to a gene: 10. This CDR3 is 16 amino acids long. The CDR3 loop reads CASSPRTGGGYNEQFF. The DNA for the CDR3 is TGTGCCAGCAGCCCCCGAACGGGCGGGGGCTACAATGAGCAGTTCTTC.

There are many counts of this clonotype. The V gene is TRBV3-1, the J gene TRBJ1-6; D may be TRBD1 (5 bases). Trimming cost V 1 base and J 7 bases, with 11 bases left between them. CDR3 size: 15 residues. CDR1 LGHDT and CDR2 YNNKEL come from the germline V gene (reference sequence). The CDR3 sequence: CASSQAVYRNSPLHF. The CDR3 DNA reads TGTGCCAGCAGCCAAGCGGTGTACAGGAATTCACCCCTCCACTTT.

The gene calls are TRBV10-2 and TRBJ1-4, with D perhaps TRBD1 (5 bases). The CDR3 has 15 residues. Trimming took off 0 bases at V and 8 bases at J, with 13 bases between the two ends. Germline CDR1 reads WSHSY; CDR2 reads SAAADI. This chain's CDR3 is CASSESGTLREKLFF. In nucleotides, the CDR3 is TGCGCCAGCAGTGAGTCCGGGACCCTTCGCGAAAAACTGTTTTTT.

This clonotype was seen repeatedly, ten times or more. The rearrangement joins TRBV18 to TRBJ2-5; D gene unclear. The germline V gene encodes CDR1 KGHSH and CDR2 LQKENI. The CDR3 runs 13 residues. V was pared by 5 bases and J by 1 base, with 8 bases between. The CDR3 reads CASSEAIQETQYF. The CDR3, as DNA: TGTGCCAGCTCAGAGGCTATCCAAGAGACCCAGTACTTC. The full variable domain, with the rest looked up from reference TRBV18 and TRBJ2-5, is NAGVMQNPRHLVRRRGQEARLRCSPMKGHSHVYWYRQLPEEGLKFMVYLQKENIIDESGMPKERFSAEFPKEGPSILRIQQVVRGDSAAYFCASSEAIQETQYFGPGTRLLVL.

In this sample, this clonotype turned up once. The V call is TRBV18, the J call TRBJ2-7, with 7 bases lining up with TRBD1. The CDR3 covers 16 residues. Looked up from germline, CDR1 is KGHSH and CDR2 is LQKENI. V gave up 6 bases and J gave up 0 bases; unmatched junction bases: 11. DNA for the CDR3: TGTGCCAGCTCCTCGCGCGGACAGGCCTTCTCCTACGAGCAGTACTTC. Protein: CASSSRGQAFSYEQYF. The whole variable domain, filled in from reference TRBV18 and TRBJ2-7, reads NAGVMQNPRHLVRRRGQEARLRCSPMKGHSHVYWYRQLPEEGLKFMVYLQKENIIDESGMPKERFSAEFPKEGPSILRIQQVVRGDSAAYFCASSSRGQAFSYEQYFGPGTRLTVT.

Many counts were recorded for this clonotype. V is TRBV20-1 and J is TRBJ1-2; the D gene is possibly TRBD1 (5 bases). This CDR3 has 13 amino acids. CDR1 DFQATT and CDR2 SNEGSKA come from the germline V gene (reference sequence). V lost 3 bases and J lost 6, with 14 bases in between. The CDR3 bases are TGCAGTGCTAGGTTAGGGGACGCAGATGGCTACACCTTC. Translation: CSARLGDADGYTF.

The gene calls are TRBV28 and TRBJ1-4, with D perhaps matching TRBD1 (5 bases). The germline CDR1 and CDR2 sequences are MDHEN and SYDVKM. Trimming pared 8 bases from V and 6 bases from J, leaving 19 bases between. This CDR3 has 15 amino acids. This CDR3 is CASEAASGGDEKLFF. DNA for the CDR3: TGTGCCAGCGAGGCGGCCTCCGGAGGGGATGAAAAACTGTTTTTT.